Included here is one T cell receptor (beta chain) sequence, with context. Its antigen is not identified. This specimen comes from a study of blood T cells in healthy people across ages. General study results and limits: Correlation between TCR beta diversity and naive T cell percentage was strong. Diversity estimates from one million T cells were considered underestimates. Whereas aged donors had fewer naive CD4+ cells, long-lived donors had more of them and higher diversity.

The use of a sample-barcoded 5' primer and a J-beta primer mix characterized a second PCR of roughly 6 to 11 cycles. One entry per CDR3 protein results from TCRdb running MiXCR on the 5' RACE reads. Seen here are about a million distinct CDR3 sequences, approximately 50% observed once, and the top ten hold over 20%. Isolating PBMCs gave at least 7 million of these cells per sample. This CDR3 region has 18 residues. V usage is TRBV21-1 and J usage is TRBJ1-6; the table's D call, TRBD1, was not checked against the DNA. TRBV21-1 has pseudogene status. The sample was blood. The clonotype was recovered from a woman in her sixties or seventies in good health. CDR3 sequence (DNA): TGTGCCAGCAGCACACACCTTTCCGGGGTCGCACAAAATTCACCCCTCCACTTT. It codes for CASSTHLSGVAQNSPLHF.